What follows are 30 T cell receptor beta chains derived from one specimen sequenced in a study of Graves' ophthalmopathy and Graves' hyperthyroidism. CDR3 regions of TCR beta were amplified from RNA transcripts. In the first round, RT-PCR was carried out with HTBI primers, and a multiplex PCR formed the second round. MiXCR was run by TCRdb on the multiplex PCR reads, yielding one entry per CDR3 protein. The sample yields a few hundred thousand distinct CDR3 sequences, 15% to 20% seen once. The sequenced sample consisted of peripheral blood. The receptor set was obtained from an adult woman with stable Graves' hyperthyroidism.

Ten or more counts support this clonotype. The junction differs from germline at one of its ends, possibly a read error. The genes are TRBV14 and TRBJ2-5; no firm D call. Germline V gene data show CDR1 as SGHDN and CDR2 as FVKESK. The CDR3 has 14 residues. CDR3 amino acids: CASSQLFVQGTQYF. The CDR3 DNA is TGTGCCAGCAGCCAGCTTTTTGTACAAGGGACCCAGTACTTC.

In its sample, this clonotype was seen many times. The chain joins TRBV14 to TRBJ1-2; D not certain. V was clipped by 1 base and J by 4 bases, with 13 bases between them. The CDR3 is 15 residues long. Germline lookup yields CDR1 SGHDN and CDR2 FVKESK. CDR3 coding DNA: TGTGCCAGCAGCCAAGCGGGCGCAGGAAGCTATGGCTACACCTTC. It translates to CASSQAGAGSYGYTF.

In the case of this clonotype: This sequence may be a read error, since a much larger clone differs from it by one base. The gene calls are TRBV6-2 or TRBV6-3 and TRBJ2-5; either TRBD1 or TRBD2 may supply D (6 bases each). The CDR3 length is 15 residues. Germline lookup yields CDR1 MNHEY and CDR2 SVGEGT. Trimming cost V 6 bases and J 1 base, with 15 bases left between them. Written as DNA, the CDR3 is TGTGCCAGCAGGCTCCACTCGGGGGCCCAAGAGACCCAGTACTTC. Protein sequence: CASRLHSGAQETQYF.

The sample holds many counts of this clonotype. This sequence joins TRBV11-2 and TRBJ2-7; D remains unclear. With 0 bases removed from V and 3 bases from J, the gap between germline ends came to 12 bases. The CDR3 is 15 amino acids. Germline loops: CDR1 SGHAT, CDR2 FQNNGV. CDR3 sequence: CASSLDSGRYYEQYF. CDR3 nucleotide sequence: TGTGCCAGCAGCTTAGATTCCGGACGGTACTACGAGCAGTACTTC.

In regard to this clonotype: Being one base from a much bigger clone, this may be a read error. The CDR3 bases are TGTGCCAGCAGCCGAGGGACAGGGGGAATAGATACGCAGTATTTT. Protein: CASSRGTGGIDTQYF. The gene calls are TRBV27 and TRBJ2-3, with 11 bases matching TRBD1. Germline V gives CDR1 MNHEY, CDR2 SMNVEV (reference sequence). J lost 5 bases, V lost 6 bases, and 7 bases had no gene match. This CDR3 spans 15 amino acids.

With regard to this clonotype: A read error is possible here, since a much larger clone lies one base away. This rearrangement joins TRBV28 to TRBJ1-1; D unclear. The CDR3 extends over 13 amino acids. Germline V gives CDR1 MDHEN, CDR2 SYDVKM. CDR3 amino acids: CASYPGYNTEASF. In DNA form, the CDR3 reads TGTGCCAGCTACCCGGGGTACAACACTGAAGCTTCCTTT.

The table lists this clonotype with a few counts. This chain joins TRBV5-1 and TRBJ1-1; a weak D match, TRBD1 (5 bases). The CDR3 runs to 13 residues. From germline, CDR1 is SGHRS and CDR2 YFSETQ. Trimming shortened V by 0 bases and J by 10 bases, and 13 bases separated the two germline ends. The CDR3 region is CASSLGDFPGAFF. The CDR3 nucleotides read TGCGCCAGCAGCTTGGGGGACTTCCCCGGAGCTTTCTTT.

Ten or more counts support this clonotype. V usage is TRBV6-5 and J usage is TRBJ2-7; D is uncertain. The germline V gene encodes CDR1 MNHEY and CDR2 SVGAGI. The ends were cut back, 6 bases at V and 4 bases at J, with 10 bases in the middle. CDR3 size: 12 residues. CDR3 coding DNA: TGTGCCAGCAGGGGTTATTCATACGAGCAGTACTTC. It codes for CASRGYSYEQYF.

The chain has TRBV25-1 and TRBJ2-7, with TRBD1 identical over 12 bases. The CDR3 loop spans 15 amino acids. Trimming cost V 4 bases and J 3 bases; bases outside gene matches: 4. CDR1 MGHDK and CDR2 SYGVNS come from the germline V gene. The CDR3 sequence: CASSGRDRGHYEQYF. DNA for the CDR3: TGTGCCAGCAGTGGACGGGACAGGGGGCACTACGAGCAGTACTTC.

In this sample, this clonotype turned up many times. The V gene is TRBV12-3 or TRBV12-4, the J gene TRBJ2-7; D may be TRBD1 or TRBD2 (6 bases each). Trimming removed 2 bases at V and 9 bases at J, with 17 bases between. The CDR3 spans 14 residues. The CDR3 protein is CASSLYVRGRRQYF. CDR3 bases: TGTGCCAGCAGTTTATATGTTCGGGGGCGACGGCAGTACTTC.

Many counts were recorded for this clonotype. A much larger clonotype is one base distant, so this may be a read error. This chain uses TRBV28 with TRBJ2-6, with D unclear. The CDR3 runs to 13 residues. The V gene's germline CDR1 is MDHEN and CDR2 SYDVKM. Trimming stripped 5 bases from V and 4 bases from J, with 6 bases between. The CDR3 sequence is CASSKTGANVLTF. The DNA of the CDR3 is TGTGCCAGCAGTAAAACGGGGGCCAACGTCCTGACTTTC.

Comments on this clonotype: The germline gene is not matched at one end of the junction; a read error may be the cause. The chain employs TRBV6-2 or TRBV6-3 and TRBJ1-1; D not certain. This CDR3 comprises 16 residues. The germline gives CDR1 MNHEY, CDR2 SVGEGT. CDR3 in amino acids: CASSPRPAVGSTEAFF. For the CDR3, the DNA is TGTGCCAGCAGTCCTAGGCCGGCAGTGGGGAGCACTGAAGCCTTCTTT.

This clonotype was recorded many times. The rearrangement links TRBV5-1 to TRBJ2-7; D gene unclear. CDR1 and CDR2 from the germline V gene are SGHRS and YFSETQ. Trimming removed 1 base at V and 3 bases at J, with 14 bases between. The CDR3 length is 15 residues. The CDR3: CASSLTRVSVYEQYF. The CDR3 DNA sequence: TGCGCCAGCAGCTTGACACGGGTTTCAGTCTACGAGCAGTACTTC.

This clonotype was observed at least ten times. CDR3 in amino acids: CASSFLSSGSDEQYF. The CDR3 DNA reads TGTGCCAGCAGTTTTTTATCTAGCGGGAGCGACGAGCAGTACTTC. This rearrangement joins TRBV27 to TRBJ2-7; 10 bases line up with TRBD2. J lost 5 bases, V lost 3 bases, and 7 bases had no gene match. CDR1 is MNHEY and CDR2 is SMNVEV in the germline V gene (reference sequence). CDR3 length: 15 amino acids.

This clonotype has at least ten counts. V is TRBV20-1 and J is TRBJ2-7, with 8 bases matching TRBD1. Germline V gene data show CDR1 as DFQATT and CDR2 as SNEGSKA (reference sequence). V lost 4 bases to trimming and J lost 3 bases; unmatched junction nucleotides: 2. The CDR3 contains 12 residues. The DNA of the CDR3 is TGCAGTGCTAACAGGGGGAACTACGAGCAGTACTTC. Translated, it gives CSANRGNYEQYF.

The chain recombines TRBV5-1 with TRBJ2-6; D is unclear. V was pared by 3 bases and J by 0 bases, with 7 bases between. Germline CDR1 and CDR2: SGHRS and YFSETQ. The CDR3 runs to 15 residues. In nucleotides, the CDR3 is TGCGCCAGCAGCTCTCAGAACTCTGGGGCCAACGTCCTGACTTTC. This encodes CASSSQNSGANVLTF.

Ten or more counts support this clonotype. This rearrangement joins TRBV4-1 to TRBJ2-7; unclear D gene. The CDR3 length is 15 residues. Trimming pared 1 base from V and 0 bases from J, leaving 10 bases between. CDR1 and CDR2 from the germline V gene are MGHRA and YSYEKL. The DNA of the CDR3 is TGCGCCAGCAGCCAAGTCCCGCAGAGCTCCTACGAGCAGTACTTC. Protein product: CASSQVPQSSYEQYF.

This clonotype has a count of ten or more. The chain recombines TRBV29-1 with TRBJ2-5, with TRBD1 as a possible D gene (6 bases). V was cut by 7 bases and J by 2 bases, with 11 bases left in between. The CDR3 sequence is 12 residues long. Germline-derived CDR1 and CDR2 are SQVTM and ANQGSEA. Written as DNA, the CDR3 is TGCAGCGGACAGGCCTCACAAGAGACCCAGTACTTC. Encoded protein: CSGQASQETQYF.

For this clonotype: Since the CDR3 does not end with the conserved phenylalanine or tryptophan, this likely comes from a read error. The DNA is omitted, as the CDR3 cannot be located on it reliably, and the CDR3 follows TCRdb's listing. The chain links TRBV12-3 or TRBV12-4 to TRBJ1-1. The CDR3 is 14 amino acids in total, end residues counted. CDR3 sequence: CASSLFAGNTEAWV.

This clonotype was detected ten times or more. J is TRBJ2-5 and V is TRBV29-1; either TRBD1 or TRBD2 may fit D (6 bases each). Germline values: CDR1 SQVTM, CDR2 ANQGSEA. This CDR3 has 13 amino acids. The V and J ends lost 8 bases and 3 bases respectively, with 16 bases between them. Here the CDR3 reads CSLKEGGEETQYF. CDR3 sequence (DNA): TGCAGCCTTAAGGAGGGGGGAGAAGAGACCCAGTACTTC.

This chain joins TRBV18 and TRBJ1-5; the match to TRBD1 covers 7 bases. The germline CDR1 and CDR2 sequences are KGHSH and LQKENI. CDR3 length: 13 residues. The ends lost 5 bases at V and 6 bases at J; junction bases unmatched: 4. For the CDR3, the DNA is TGTGCCAGCTCAGACAGGGTGCGTCAGCCCCAGCATTTT. Translating gives CASSDRVRQPQHF.

This clonotype was recorded at least ten times. The rearrangement joins TRBV27 to TRBJ1-2, with a tentative D call TRBD1 (6 bases). The CDR3 is 14 residues long. Trimming removed 6 bases from V and 2 bases from J, with 13 bases in between. The V gene's germline CDR1 is MNHEY and CDR2 SMNVEV (reference sequence). The CDR3, as DNA: TGTGCCAGCAGCTCCAGGGGCAGAAACTATGGCTACACCTTC. The encoded protein is CASSSRGRNYGYTF.

This clonotype was seen repeatedly, ten times or more. The chain recombines TRBV28 with TRBJ1-5; D ambiguous. Germline CDR1 MDHEN, CDR2 SYDVKM. The germline V and J ends were trimmed by 4 bases and 0 bases, with 16 bases remaining between them. The CDR3 has 17 residues. The CDR3 DNA reads TGTGCCAGCAGTTCCCCCGGGCTCAGATATAGCAATCAGCCCCAGCATTTT. Translation gives CASSSPGLRYSNQPQHF.

This clonotype was counted only a few times. The J gene is TRBJ2-2, the V gene TRBV5-1; 9 bases are shared with TRBD1. This CDR3 has 16 amino acids. The ends lost 4 bases at V and 3 bases at J; junction bases unmatched: 7. From germline, CDR1 is SGHRS and CDR2 YFSETQ. This CDR3 is CASSRAGTGHTGELFF. Written as DNA, the CDR3 is TGCGCCAGCAGCCGTGCGGGGACAGGGCACACCGGGGAGCTGTTTTTT. The complete variable domain, with remaining parts taken from reference TRBV5-1 and TRBJ2-2, reads KAGVTQTPRYLIKTRGQQVTLSCSPISGHRSVSWYQQTPGQGLQFLFEYFSETQRNKGNFPGRFSGRQFSNSRSEMNVSTLELGDSALYLCASSRAGTGHTGELFFGEGSRLTVL.

Many counts were recorded for this clonotype. The CDR3 nucleotides are TGTGCCAGCAGTTTACAAGGCCAAGAGACCCAGTACTTC. Translated, it gives CASSLQGQETQYF. The chain couples TRBV27 to TRBJ2-5; D gene unclear. Germline V gene lookup returns CDR1 MNHEY and CDR2 SMNVEV (reference sequence). V lost 2 bases and J 1 base, leaving 5 bases between the germline ends. This CDR3 region has 13 residues.

This clonotype was seen at least ten times. The J gene is TRBJ2-7, the V gene TRBV27; 8 bases fit TRBD2. V lost 3 bases to trimming and J lost 0 bases; unmatched junction nucleotides: 4. Per the germline V gene, CDR1 is MNHEY and CDR2 is SMNVEV (reference sequence). The CDR3 is made up of 15 amino acids. This CDR3 is CASSFERGSSYEQYF. DNA for the CDR3: TGTGCCAGCAGTTTTGAGCGGGGGAGCTCCTACGAGCAGTACTTC.

This clonotype was seen repeatedly, ten times or more. The chain carries TRBV11-2 and TRBJ2-7; D is perhaps TRBD1 (6 bases). The CDR3 extends over 15 amino acids. Germline CDR1 and CDR2: SGHAT and FQNNGV. Trimming took off 2 bases at V and 3 bases at J, with 14 bases between the two ends. CDR3 in DNA: TGTGCCAGCAGCTTACGGCGTGACAGGCTCTACGAGCAGTACTTC. It yields the protein CASSLRRDRLYEQYF.

This clonotype has at least ten counts. This chain joins TRBV20-1 and TRBJ2-7; D ambiguous. Germline values: CDR1 DFQATT, CDR2 SNEGSKA (reference sequence). V was clipped by 0 bases and J by 3 bases, with 15 bases between them. There are 15 residues in the CDR3. The CDR3 region has the DNA TGCAGTGCTAGAGAGGTCTACGTTCCCAACTACGAGCAGTACTTC. Its translation: CSAREVYVPNYEQYF.

This clonotype was seen many times. The V and J genes are TRBV30 and TRBJ1-1; D unclear. Germline CDR1 GTSNPN, CDR2 SVGIG (reference sequence). The V and J ends lost 2 bases and 1 base respectively, with 17 bases between them. The CDR3 length is 16 residues. The DNA for the CDR3 is TGTGCCTGGAGTTTGACAAGAACCTCTCGGAACACTGAAGCTTTCTTT. Encoded protein: CAWSLTRTSRNTEAFF.

This clonotype was counted once. V is TRBV6-2 or TRBV6-3 and J is TRBJ1-1; D not resolved. The CDR3 loop spans 13 amino acids. CDR1 MNHEY and CDR2 SVGEGT come from the germline V gene. V dropped 8 bases and J dropped 4 bases, with 14 bases sitting between them. The CDR3 loop is CASGFFGGTEAFF. As DNA, the CDR3 is TGTGCCAGCGGGTTTTTCGGAGGCACTGAAGCTTTCTTT.